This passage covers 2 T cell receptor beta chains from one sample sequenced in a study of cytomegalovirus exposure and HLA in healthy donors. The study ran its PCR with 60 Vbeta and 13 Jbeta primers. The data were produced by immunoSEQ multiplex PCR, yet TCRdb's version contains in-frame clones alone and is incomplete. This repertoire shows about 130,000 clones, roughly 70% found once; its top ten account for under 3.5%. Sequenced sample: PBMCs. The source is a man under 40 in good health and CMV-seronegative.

In DNA form, the CDR3 reads TGTGCCTGGAGTCCCAGAACTAATAATGAAAAACTGTTTTTT. This codes for CAWSPRTNNEKLFF. V and J are TRBV30 and TRBJ1-4; D remains ambiguous. CDR3 size: 14 residues. V was cut by 2 bases and J by 4 bases, with 11 bases left in between. Germline V gene data show CDR1 as GTSNPN and CDR2 as SVGIG (reference sequence).

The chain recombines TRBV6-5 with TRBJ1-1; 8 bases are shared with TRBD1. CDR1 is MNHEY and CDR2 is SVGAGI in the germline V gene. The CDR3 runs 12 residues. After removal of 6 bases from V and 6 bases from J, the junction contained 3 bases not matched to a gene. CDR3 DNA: TGTGCCAGCAGGAACAGGGGGTCTGAAGCTTTCTTT. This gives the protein CASRNRGSEAFF.